This T cell receptor (beta chain) derives from a study of PD-1 blockade in classical Hodgkin lymphoma. TCRdb keeps only in-frame clones here, not all; method: immunoSEQ multiplex PCR. The repertoire holds about 58,000 clones, with around 93% as singletons. Findings and caveats of the study: TCR diversity in CD4+, not CD8+, cells rose significantly by C4D1. Newly diagnosed patients were reported to exhibit reduced baseline TCR diversity relative to healthy donors. The diversity seen at baseline in complete responders resembled that of newly diagnosed patients. No one has yet defined what causes the repertoire differences, which may be disease activity or prior therapy.

Each of the patients experienced relapse following autologous stem cell transplantation, and their brentuximab vedotin exposure differed. For this clone: Its target is not known.

The sample in question was peripheral blood mononuclear cells (PBMCs), obtained before the second cycle of nivolumab. This receptor was taken from a human donor with classical Hodgkin lymphoma.

CDR3 sequence: CASSQEESSPPYEQYF. Here the CDR3 DNA reads TGCGCCAGCAGCCAAGAAGAATCCTCGCCGCCCTACGAGCAGTACTTC. V gene TRBV4-1 combines with J gene TRBJ2-7; D is unresolved. The germline CDR1 and CDR2 sequences are MGHRA and YSYEKL. The CDR3 contains 16 residues. Trimming cost V 0 bases and J 2 bases, with 14 bases left between them.